Listed below are T cell receptor beta chains from one sample, sequenced in a study of blood T cells in healthy people across ages. Each CDR3 protein is one row after TCRdb ran MiXCR on the 5' RACE reads. The top ten clones hold about 10% of a sample with more than 750,000 distinct CDR3 sequences, 25% to 30% of them seen once. The sample also formed part of further work on T cells of mothers and their children.

The sequencing input was blood. The receptors were gathered from a middle-aged woman in good health. The CDR3 runs from the conserved cysteine through the conserved F or W. The D gene is left open where the match is weak. The size of a clone is reported for some rows only, either as once, few or many, or as a class for expanded clones.

V gene	clone size	CDR3 length	J gene	D gene	CDR3 DNA	CDR3 protein
TRBV4-2	few	16	TRBJ1-2	NA	TGTGCCAGCAGCCAAGACCCCAGACAGCTCCGAGGGGGCTACACCTTC	CASSQDPRQLRGGYTF
TRBV4-1	NA	15	TRBJ1-2	NA	TGCGCCAGCAGCCCACAGACAGCTTCTAACTATGGCTACACCTTC	CASSPQTASNYGYTF
TRBV28	many	12	TRBJ1-2	NA	TGTGCCAGCAGTGTAAGCCCGTGGGGCTACACCTTC	CASSVSPWGYTF
TRBV20-1	few	12	TRBJ1-4	NA	TGCAGTGCGGGTGGAGGGGATGAAAAACTGTTTTTT	CSAGGGDEKLFF
TRBV6-7	NA	16	TRBJ2-1	NA	TGTGCCAGCAGTTACGACCGAAATATCATGGGAAGTGAGCAGTTCTTC	CASSYDRNIMGSEQFF
TRBV14	once	12	TRBJ1-1	NA	TGTGCCAGCAGCCAGGCTCATCTTGAACCTTTCTTT	CASSQAHLEPFF
TRBV5-1	many	18	TRBJ1-2	TRBD1	TGCGCCAGCAGCTTGGCTTCTCCCCGGGGACAGGAGGGCTATGGCTACACCTTC	CASSLASPRGQEGYGYTF
TRBV6-2/TRBV6-3	many	12	TRBJ2-1	TRBD2	TGTGCCAGCAGGACCCCGGGGGAGGGGCAGTTCTTC	CASRTPGEGQFF
TRBV27	NA	17	TRBJ2-2	TRBD1	TGTGCCAGCAGCGGACAGGGTGGATCTTCCGTTGCCGGGGAGCTGTTTTTT	CASSGQGGSSVAGELFF
TRBV6-5	NA	16	TRBJ1-3	NA	TGTGCCAGCAGTTACGAAGGGGGGCTCTCTGGAAACACCATATATTTT	CASSYEGGLSGNTIYF
TRBV27	NA	14	TRBJ1-1	NA	TGTGCCAGCAGTCCCGGGGGGACGGGGACTGAAGCTTTCTTT	CASSPGGTGTEAFF
TRBV6-1	many	16	TRBJ2-4	TRBD2	TGTGCCAGCAGTGACCCGGCTAGCGGGGGTAAAAACATTCAGTACTTC	CASSDPASGGKNIQYF
TRBV3-1	few	17	TRBJ2-3	TRBD2	TGTGCCAGCAGCCAAGGTTCGGAACTAGCGGGACTTACTACGCAGTATTTT	CASSQGSELAGLTTQYF
TRBV9	few	16	TRBJ1-1	NA	TGTGCCAGCAGCGTAGGTTCCCGGGACCTTAACACTGAAGCTTTCTTT	CASSVGSRDLNTEAFF
TRBV15	NA	15	TRBJ1-1	NA	TGTGCCACCAGCAGAGAGATCACGGTGAACACTGAAGCTTTCTTT	CATSREITVNTEAFF
TRBV12-3/TRBV12-4	NA	17	TRBJ2-1	NA	TGTGCCAGCAGCACGCTCACCTGCGTTGGGGGACACAATGAGCAGTTCTTC	CASSTLTCVGGHNEQFF
TRBV7-9	NA	11	TRBJ1-2	NA	TGTGCCAGCAGACGGGGCTATGGCTACACCTTC	CASRRGYGYTF
TRBV7-2	NA	15	TRBJ1-2	NA	TGTGCCAGCAGCACCTCGGGACTTGAGGCAAGGGGCTACACCTTC	CASSTSGLEARGYTF